This T cell receptor (beta chain) emerged from a study of cytomegalovirus exposure and HLA in healthy donors. Background on the study: Among around 180 million T cells, an earlier analysis found 95 million to 140 million unique TCR beta sequences. Study findings and constraints: Among the CMV-associated chains, a few were confirmed in vitro as specific for CMV antigens. Listed as cytomegalovirus-associated were over 150 TCR beta chains. There were several of the most significant clusters that appeared linked to common viral pathogens in a later analysis.

A remark on this clone: The target antigen is unknown.

Germline V CDR1 and CDR2: SEHNR, FQNEAQ (reference sequence). Trimming stripped 5 bases from V and 5 bases from J, with 18 bases between. This CDR3 is 16 amino acids long. Amplification used 60 Vbeta primers and 13 Jbeta primers. Clones were sequenced by immunoSEQ multiplex PCR, and TCRdb holds only the in-frame ones, with some missing. The table shows over 150,000 clones, with approximately 80% occurring only once. The origin of this receptor is a man aged 45-65 years in good health and CMV-seropositive. The V call is TRBV7-9, the J call TRBJ2-2; possible D gene TRBD1, 6 bases. The sequencing input was PBMCs. The DNA for the CDR3 is TGTGCCAGCAGCCCCCTTCCGGGACATCATACCGGGGAGCTGTTTTTT. The encoded protein is CASSPLPGHHTGELFF.